The rows below give T cell receptor beta chains drawn from one sample of a study of blood T cells in healthy people across ages. MiXCR, run by TCRdb on the 5' RACE reads, gives a single entry per CDR3 protein. The data contain 790,000 or so distinct CDR3 sequences, more than 50% of them seen just once; the ten biggest clones take up roughly 26%. The sequencing sample was made of blood. All receptors derive from a middle-aged man in good health. Each CDR3 is given without its conserved first and last residue.

j_call v_call cdr3_aa
TRBJ2-2 TRBV7-6 ASSYSSFGDTGELF
TRBJ1-6 TRBV27 ASKNDPNSPLH
TRBJ2-7 TRBV2 ASSEVTGFYEQY
TRBJ2-7 TRBV28 ASNDSGQTYEQY
TRBJ2-5 TRBV28 ASRSPLPQETQY
TRBJ2-7 TRBV12-3/TRBV12-4 ASSYTGYEQY
. TRBV10-3 AISDSRTGGGETQY
TRBJ2-4 TRBV27 ASSGKGTRVDEQY
TRBJ1-2 TRBV11-2 ASSEEARYGYT
TRBJ2-3 TRBV24-1 ATSRQSTDTQY
TRBJ2-5 TRBV24-1 ATSEDSRALETQY
TRBJ1-2 TRBV29-1 SVGQGRIYGYT
TRBJ1-5 TRBV9 ASSVDGGFGNRPQH
TRBJ2-1 TRBV24-1 ATDRGLGYNEQF
TRBJ2-7 TRBV6-1 ASSEERLAHEQY
TRBJ1-6 TRBV20-1 SANRGVTYNSPLH
TRBJ2-3 TRBV2 ASSEETSTDTQY
TRBJ2-1 TRBV14 ASSQEMGAAGGHGNEQF
TRBJ2-3 TRBV4-1 ASRWTSGSDTQY
TRBJ2-7 TRBV12-3/TRBV12-4 ASSQGQRYEQY
TRBJ1-2 TRBV7-2 ASSLFGDRVGYT
. TRBV12-3/TRBV12-4 ASSSPGVGRETQY
TRBJ2-1 TRBV20-1 SAYIAGGPYNGQF
. TRBV27 ASSSLAGDHYEQY
TRBJ1-6 TRBV10-3 AISEGSRSPLH
TRBJ2-1 TRBV30 ASSPSGGAFEQF
TRBJ2-3 TRBV9 ASSVQDTQY
TRBJ2-1 TRBV7-3 ASSSDLPNEQF
TRBJ2-7 TRBV4-1 ASSQALTESSYEQY
TRBJ2-7 TRBV28 ASSASGGSPLYEQY
TRBJ2-7 TRBV27 ASRDRAHEQY
. TRBV14 ASSQDLRGGNEQY
TRBJ2-3 TRBV10-3 AIGESRNTDTQY
TRBJ2-5 TRBV6-1 AGSVILVETQY
TRBJ1-2 TRBV7-2 ASSLPDARGYT
TRBJ1-1 TRBV7-2 ASSLTGGTEAF
TRBJ2-1 TRBV6-2/TRBV6-3 ASSRLPLLAGTYNEQF
TRBJ1-1 TRBV6-5 ASSYQTVNTEAF
TRBJ1-1 TRBV4-2 ASSQDLRESAEAF
TRBJ2-5 TRBV5-1 ASSRGHGETQY
TRBJ2-1 TRBV11-3 ASSFRMPAVEEQF
TRBJ1-1 TRBV7-9 ASSLAPPNTEAF
. TRBV4-3 ASSQDSGGQGKNIQY
TRBJ2-2 TRBV20-1 SANRDRVSGELF
TRBJ2-5 TRBV27 ASSWQRAQETQY